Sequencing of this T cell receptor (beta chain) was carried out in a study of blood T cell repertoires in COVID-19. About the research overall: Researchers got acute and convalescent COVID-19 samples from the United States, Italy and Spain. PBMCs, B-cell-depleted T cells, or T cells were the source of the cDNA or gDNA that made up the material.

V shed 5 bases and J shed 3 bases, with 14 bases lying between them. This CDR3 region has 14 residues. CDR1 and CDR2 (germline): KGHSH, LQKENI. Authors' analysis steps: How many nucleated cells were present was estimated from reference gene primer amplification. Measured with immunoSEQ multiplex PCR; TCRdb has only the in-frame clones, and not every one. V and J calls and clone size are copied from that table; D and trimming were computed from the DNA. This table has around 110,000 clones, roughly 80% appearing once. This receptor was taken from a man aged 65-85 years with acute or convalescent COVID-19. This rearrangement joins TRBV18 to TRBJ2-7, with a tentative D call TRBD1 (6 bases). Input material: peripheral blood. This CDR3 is CASSVDRRSYEQYF. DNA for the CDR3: TGTGCCAGCTCAGTGGACAGACGAAGCTACGAGCAGTACTTC.